The text below deals with one T cell receptor (beta chain). This specimen includes other DNA sequences encoding the same CDR3. Assay: immunoSEQ multiplex PCR; the TCRdb copy retains only in-frame clones and omits some. The sample consists of some 110,000 clones, roughly 90% of them appearing once. CDR1 and CDR2 from the germline V gene are MDHEN and SYDVKM. V was shortened by 5 bases and J by 4 bases, with 8 bases between the two germline ends. The CDR3 totals 12 residues. The record originates from a study of blood T cell repertoires in COVID-19. This TCR came from a man between 65 and 79 years old who had recovered from COVID-19. The V call is TRBV28, the J call TRBJ1-2; a weak D match, TRBD1 (5 bases). Sample: peripheral blood. The CDR3 nucleotides read TGTGCCAGCAGTCTGGGGGGCTATGGCTACACCTTC. It translates to CASSLGGYGYTF.